This is a list of T cell receptor beta chains from one sample in a study of human T cells and chemical hapten exposure. TCRdb reprocessed the RACE reads with MiXCR, giving one entry per CDR3 protein. This sample carries 350,000 or so distinct CDR3 sequences, under 9% of them seen once, and the ten largest clones take more than 7%. Source: whole blood, taken in connection with sensitization to the hapten diphenylcyclopropenone (DPC). These receptors came from a woman in her late teens or twenties with alopecia areata. Some clones in this sample may be carry-over from other donors' samples. The CDR3 runs from the conserved cysteine through the conserved F or W. A D gene is named only where the DNA matches it firmly. Clone sizes are given selectively: once, few, many, or a class where the clone is expanded.

CATSREGQGTGANVLTF	TRBD1	TRBV15	many	TRBJ2-6
CASKEGSEWEQFF	NA	TRBV5-1	NA	TRBJ2-1
CASSLAGALNTGELFF	NA	TRBV7-6	many	TRBJ2-2
CASSPTGTGSRNEQFF	TRBD1	TRBV19	many	TRBJ2-1
CASRLTSDSSYNEQFF	NA	TRBV6-6	many	TRBJ2-1
CATSRGPPVSGANVLTF	TRBD1	TRBV7-3	few	TRBJ2-6
CASSFLDEAFF	NA	TRBV12-3/TRBV12-4	NA	TRBJ1-1
CASSHLPGPPAFF	NA	TRBV14	many	TRBJ1-1
CASSQVGASGGPGTDTQYF	TRBD2	TRBV3-1	few	TRBJ2-3
CASSYPPPFEQYF	NA	TRBV6-2/TRBV6-3	NA	TRBJ2-7
CASSYPARGFKSSYNEQFF	NA	TRBV6-5	many	TRBJ2-1
CASIRNGKRAGNQPQHF	NA	TRBV10-1	NA	TRBJ1-5
CASRGQTDYGYTF	TRBD1	TRBV6-6	few	TRBJ1-2
CASSYTGWTEAFF	NA	TRBV14	NA	TRBJ1-1
CASSNWAGSSPDTQYF	NA	TRBV6-1	NA	TRBJ2-3
CSVVVGANQPQHF	NA	TRBV29-1	NA	TRBJ1-5
CASSFRDGNNEQFF	NA	TRBV4-3	many	TRBJ2-1
CASRARGQADKINQPQHF	TRBD1	TRBV6-1	many	TRBJ1-5
CASSQVELAGATWGNEQFF	TRBD2	TRBV4-2	few	TRBJ2-1
CASTGYTGELFF	NA	TRBV2	many	TRBJ2-2
CASNLNRGLGGYTF	TRBD1	TRBV28	few	TRBJ1-2
CASSQDVLAKNIQYF	NA	TRBV4-3	many	TRBJ2-4
CASSAGQSTNEKLFF	TRBD1	TRBV5-1	NA	TRBJ1-4
CASSPGRYGYTF	NA	TRBV18	NA	TRBJ1-2
CASSLSGGIHEQYF	TRBD2	TRBV5-1	few	TRBJ2-7
CASSLSPGGGSSTDTQYF	NA	TRBV5-1	NA	TRBJ2-3
CASSLRGQGATNEKLFF	TRBD1	TRBV27	few	TRBJ1-4
CSTFLWVNTEAFF	NA	TRBV20-1	NA	TRBJ1-1
CAIKDREGLNTEAFF	TRBD1	TRBV10-3	NA	TRBJ1-1
CASSQDVGLNTEAFF	NA	TRBV4-3	many	TRBJ1-1
CAISGIPSTDTQYF	NA	TRBV10-3	few	TRBJ2-3